This entry lists 3 T cell receptor beta chains sequenced from one sample in a study of shared clonotypes between healthy human individuals. The data were produced by immunoSEQ multiplex PCR, yet TCRdb's version contains in-frame clones alone and is incomplete. The repertoire holds about 2.4 million clones, with approximately 94% as singletons. The sequenced sample consisted of naive CD4+ T cells from PBMCs. Subset defined: CD45RA+ positively selected. The receptors stem from a man aged 18 to 30 in good health. Some clones in this sample may be carry-over from other donors' samples.

CDR3 residues: CASSTGGGYQPQHF. Written as DNA, the CDR3 is TGTGCCAGCAGTACGGGCGGGGGCTATCAGCCCCAGCATTTT. V and J are TRBV28 and TRBJ1-5; D is perhaps TRBD1 (6 bases). Germline values: CDR1 MDHEN, CDR2 SYDVKM. Trimming took off 5 bases at V and 5 bases at J, with 13 bases between the two ends. This CDR3 region has 14 residues.

The chain joins TRBV18 to TRBJ2-3; D unclear. Per germline, CDR1 KGHSH and CDR2 LQKENI. Trimming shortened V by 2 bases and J by 2 bases, and 5 bases separated the two germline ends. The CDR3 sequence is 13 residues long. CDR3 nucleotides: TGTGCCAGCTCACCATTACCCACAGATACGCAGTATTTT. Protein product: CASSPLPTDTQYF.

The chain uses TRBV7-9 and TRBJ2-1; 7 bases fit TRBD2. Per the germline V gene, CDR1 is SEHNR and CDR2 is FQNEAQ (reference sequence). The CDR3 contains 11 residues. The V gene end was trimmed by 5 bases and the J gene end by 13 bases; junction bases not matched to a gene: 5. For the CDR3, the DNA is TGTGCCAGCAGCCCCCGGGACTATCAGTTCTTC. It translates to CASSPRDYQFF.